This TCR beta chain was identified in a study of shared clonotypes between healthy human individuals. Notes on the study in general: Non-shared clonotypes showed lower generation probabilities than clonotypes common to all four donors. Clonotype sharing across donors was expected to vary with sequencing depth. Rarefaction analysis demonstrated incomplete sorted-subset sequencing notwithstanding large depth.

Naive CD8 populations comprised CD45RO-negative cells positively selected for CCR7, excluding terminally differentiated effector memory CD45RA+ cells. The CDR3 contains 15 residues. The V and J ends lost 1 base and 6 bases respectively, with 13 bases between them. Germline V gene lookup returns CDR1 MGHRA and CDR2 YSYEKL. In regard to this clone: Its target is not known.

Only in-frame clones appear in the TCRdb table, and some are missing; sequencing was by immunoSEQ multiplex PCR. The data contain about 600,000 clones, about 98% of them singletons. Sequences were obtained from naive CD8+ T cells sorted from blood. This TCR came from a man aged 25-45 years in good health. The chain couples TRBV4-1 to TRBJ1-5; D might be TRBD1 (6 bases). The CDR3 DNA follows: TGCGCCAGCAGCCAAGTGGGGGGGCCGGGTCAGCCCCAGCATTTT. The encoded protein is CASSQVGGPGQPQHF.